This T cell receptor beta chain was observed in a study of blood T cells in healthy people across ages. V was pared by 2 bases and J by 4 bases, with 14 bases between. CDR3 size: 15 residues. A second PCR, run for about 7 to 11 cycles, used a sample-barcoded 5' primer plus a J-beta primer mix. TCRdb independently ran MiXCR on the 5' RACE reads; one entry per CDR3 protein. The sample shows a few hundred thousand distinct CDR3 sequences, 27% of them seen only once. The specimen was blood. The gene calls are TRBV12-3 or TRBV12-4 and TRBJ1-2; D remains ambiguous. This TCR came from a woman in her 70s in good health. CDR3 DNA sequence: TGTGCCAGCAGTTTACGGGCCCGGGTCGGCTATGGCTACACCTTC. Its translation: CASSLRARVGYGYTF.